Shown below are 10 T cell receptor beta chains from a single sample sequenced in a study of blood T cells in healthy people across ages. A second PCR, run for about 6 to 11 cycles, used a sample-barcoded 5' primer plus a J-beta primer mix. One entry per CDR3 protein results from TCRdb running MiXCR on the 5' RACE reads. Among roughly 800,000 distinct CDR3 sequences listed, approximately 25% were seen once. The same data also contributed to another study, on T cells of mothers and their children.

Sequenced sample: blood. These receptor sequences come from a boy younger than 18 in good health.

The CDR3 spells CSAIGPFYEQYF. For the CDR3, the DNA is TGCAGTGCTATTGGACCGTTCTACGAGCAGTACTTC. J is TRBJ2-7 and V is TRBV20-1; D gene uncertain. The CDR3 is 12 amino acids. The germline CDR1 and CDR2 sequences are DFQATT and SNEGSKA (reference sequence). Trimming shortened V by 4 bases and J by 3 bases, and 10 bases separated the two germline ends.

This rearrangement joins TRBV29-1 to TRBJ2-5; 9 positions agree with TRBD2. The CDR3 sequence is 14 residues long. Per germline, CDR1 SQVTM and CDR2 ANQGSEA. V shed 4 bases and J 5 bases; nucleotides not matched to a gene: 8. The CDR3 nucleotides read TGCAGCGTTGTCACGTTAGCGGGGGTTGAGACCCAGTACTTC. Translating it yields CSVVTLAGVETQYF.

On this clonotype itself: One end of the junction is discordant with germline, which a read error may explain. This chain joins TRBV28 and TRBJ2-6; D is tentatively TRBD1 or TRBD2 (6 bases each). In germline, CDR1 is MDHEN, CDR2 SYDVKM. This CDR3 has 17 residues. As DNA, the CDR3 is TGTACCAGCAGTTTGGGCGGGACAATCTCTGGGGCCAACGTCCTGACTTTC. It translates to CTSSLGGTISGANVLTF.

In this sample, this clonotype turned up a few times. This sequence joins TRBV4-3 and TRBJ2-7, with a tentative D call TRBD1 (6 bases). Deletions cut 3 bases from V and 0 bases from J, with 18 bases between. Germline-derived CDR1 and CDR2 are LGHNA and YSLEER. The CDR3 loop spans 17 amino acids. DNA for the CDR3: TGCGCCAGCAGCCAGCCGCGGACAGTGGGTAGCTCCTACGAGCAGTACTTC. As protein: CASSQPRTVGSSYEQYF.

The chain combines TRBV12-3 or TRBV12-4 with TRBJ2-5; D gene unclear. The V and J ends lost 10 bases and 1 base respectively, with 13 bases between them. The CDR3 has 13 residues. The CDR3 spells CAIRARAQETQYF. The CDR3 DNA sequence: TGTGCCATCCGGGCTAGGGCCCAAGAGACCCAGTACTTC.

Many counts were recorded for this clonotype. This chain joins TRBV11-2 and TRBJ2-5, with 11 positions matching TRBD2. CDR1 SGHAT and CDR2 FQNNGV come from the germline V gene. The junction had 9 bases not matched to a gene; V was cut back by 5 bases and J by 7 bases. The CDR3 has 15 amino acids. The CDR3 region has the DNA TGTGCCAGCAGCCCCATTAGCGGGGGGGCGGTGACCCAGTACTTC. The encoded protein is CASSPISGGAVTQYF. The full variable domain, rest sourced from reference TRBV11-2 and TRBJ2-5, is EAGVAQSPRYKIIEKRQSVAFWCNPISGHATLYWYQQILGQGPKLLIQFQNNGVVDDSQLPKDRFSAERLKGVDSTLKIQPAKLEDSAVYLCASSPISGGAVTQYFGPGTRLLVL.

This sequence joins TRBV6-5 and TRBJ2-2; no reliable D call. V was shortened by 10 bases and J by 1 base, with 7 bases between the two germline ends. The germline V gene encodes CDR1 MNHEY and CDR2 SVGAGI. The CDR3 covers 12 residues. The CDR3 coding sequence is TGTGCCACCGGCTGGAACACCGGGGAGCTGTTTTTT. Its protein is CATGWNTGELFF.

The chain links TRBV28 to TRBJ2-5; a weak D match, TRBD1 (6 bases). Germline CDR1 reads MDHEN; CDR2 reads SYDVKM. With 2 bases removed from V and 2 bases from J, the gap between germline ends came to 9 bases. There are 14 residues in the CDR3. DNA for the CDR3: TGTGCCAGCAGTTTACAGGGGTCACAAGAGACCCAGTACTTC. Its translation: CASSLQGSQETQYF.

This chain joins TRBV4-3 and TRBJ1-4; TRBD1 matches at 8 bases. The CDR3 totals 16 residues. Germline-derived CDR1 and CDR2 are LGHNA and YSLEER. The V and J ends lost 0 bases and 8 bases, in that order; junction bases with no gene match: 8. Here the CDR3 DNA reads TGCGCCAGCAGCCAAGATTACGGGACAGGCGCCGAAAAACTGTTTTTT. Its protein product is CASSQDYGTGAEKLFF.

The CDR3 is CASSKTYNEQFF. For the CDR3, the DNA is TGTGCCAGCAGCAAGACCTACAATGAGCAGTTCTTC. The chain recombines TRBV7-8 with TRBJ2-1; the D is unclear. With 5 bases removed from V and 2 bases from J, the gap between germline ends came to 4 bases. This CDR3 has 12 residues. CDR1 and CDR2 from the germline V gene are SGHVS and FQNEAQ. The whole variable domain, remainder taken from reference TRBV7-8 and TRBJ2-1, is GAGVSQSPRYKVAKRGQDVALRCDPISGHVSLFWYQQALGQGPEFLTYFQNEAQLDKSGLPSDRFFAERPEGSVSTLKIQRTQQEDSAVYLCASSKTYNEQFFGPGTRLTVL.